This paragraph reports one T cell receptor (beta chain). CDR1 is LNHNV and CDR2 is YYDKDF in the germline V gene (reference sequence). CDR3 length equals 12 residues. Trimming took 1 base from V and 6 from J, leaving 4 bases between them. This sample is drawn from a study of blood T cell repertoires in COVID-19. Cohort allocation depended upon clinical history that participants reported. Symptom resolution, clearance, or two negative PCRs marked the recovered donors of Cohort 3. Repertoires were generated with immunoSEQ multiplex PCR, while TCRdb's copy carries only in-frame clones and drops some. The repertoire holds roughly 270,000 clones, with less than 85% as singletons.

This TCR derives from a woman aged 45-60 years who had recovered from COVID-19. V usage is TRBV15 and J usage is TRBJ2-4; D unresolved. The sequenced sample was PBMCs or T cells enriched from blood (not recorded which). CDR3 protein: CATSRGLNIQYF. Written as DNA, the CDR3 is TGTGCCACCAGCAGAGGACTAAACATTCAGTACTTC.